The rows below give T cell receptor beta chains drawn from one sample of a study of blood T cell repertoires in COVID-19. The assay was immunoSEQ multiplex PCR, and TCRdb's table has in-frame clones only and misses some. The data hold roughly 200,000 clones, with 65% to 90% observed a single time. The sequencing input was PBMCs or T cells enriched from blood (not recorded which). The receptors derive from a woman in her forties with acute COVID-19. The CDR3 runs from the conserved cysteine through the conserved F or W.

j_call | cdr3_length | v_call | cdr3_aa
TRBJ1-5 | 13 | TRBV19 | CASSILGDQPQHF
TRBJ1-5 | 15 | TRBV7-9 | CASSQTGGGNQPQHF
TRBJ2-7 | 14 | TRBV11-2 | CASSLARGRYEQYF
TRBJ2-1 | 15 | TRBV5-1 | CASSLELAGVAEQFF
TRBJ1-2 | 15 | TRBV28 | CASSLSDRLLRGYTF
TRBJ1-1 | 15 | TRBV19 | CASSIGTLRNTEAFF
TRBJ1-5 | 15 | TRBV9 | CASSVGTGLHQPQHF
TRBJ1-1 | 15 | TRBV19 | CARPEGRVGNTEAFF
TRBJ1-4 | 15 | TRBV20-1 | CSASHGGGVNEKLFF
TRBJ2-1 | 13 | TRBV18 | CASSPREGGEQFF